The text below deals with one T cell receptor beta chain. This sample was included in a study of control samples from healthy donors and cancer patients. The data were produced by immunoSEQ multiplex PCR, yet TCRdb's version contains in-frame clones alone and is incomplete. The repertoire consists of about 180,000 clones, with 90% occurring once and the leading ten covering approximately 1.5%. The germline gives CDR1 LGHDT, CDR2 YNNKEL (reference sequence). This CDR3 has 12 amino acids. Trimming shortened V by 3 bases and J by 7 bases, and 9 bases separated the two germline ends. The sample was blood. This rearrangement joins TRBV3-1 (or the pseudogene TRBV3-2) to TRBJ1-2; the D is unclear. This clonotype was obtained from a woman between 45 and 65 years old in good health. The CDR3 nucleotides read TGTGCCAGCAGCCACGGGGAGGGTGGCTACACCTTC. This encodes CASSHGEGGYTF.